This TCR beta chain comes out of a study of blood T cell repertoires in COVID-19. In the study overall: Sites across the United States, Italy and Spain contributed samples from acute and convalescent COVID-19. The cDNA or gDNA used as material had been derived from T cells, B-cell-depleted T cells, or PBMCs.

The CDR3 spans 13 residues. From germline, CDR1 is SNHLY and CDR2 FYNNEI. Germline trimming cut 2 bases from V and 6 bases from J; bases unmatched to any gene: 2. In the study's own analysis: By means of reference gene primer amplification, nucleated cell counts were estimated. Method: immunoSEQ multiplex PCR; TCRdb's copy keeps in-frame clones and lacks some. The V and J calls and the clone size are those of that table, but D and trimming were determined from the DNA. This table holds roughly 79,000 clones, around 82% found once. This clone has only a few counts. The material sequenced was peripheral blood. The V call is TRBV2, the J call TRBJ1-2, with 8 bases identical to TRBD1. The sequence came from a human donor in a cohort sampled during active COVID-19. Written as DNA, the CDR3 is TGTGCCAGCAGTGAACAGGGGGCTAATGGCTACACCTTC. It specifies CASSEQGANGYTF.